Presented here are 30 T cell receptor beta chains from one specimen sequenced in a study of PD-L1 blockade in urothelial cancer. Assay used: immunoSEQ multiplex PCR; TCRdb lists only in-frame clones, some missing. Of fewer than 130,000 clones listed, about 85% are singletons. Sequencing was performed on PBMCs, taken around atezolizumab (anti-PD-L1) treatment. All receptors derive from a middle-aged man with urothelial cancer.

This clone was picked up a small number of times. CDR3 sequence (DNA): TGTGCCTGGAGAATTCTAAGGACAGGGGGACGGTCACCCCTCCACTTT. It yields the protein CAWRILRTGGRSPLHF. V is TRBV30 and J is TRBJ1-6; 10 nucleotides line up with TRBD1. From germline, CDR1 is GTSNPN and CDR2 SVGIG (reference sequence). V trimming: 3 bases; J trimming: 10 bases; junction bases outside the gene matches: 12. The CDR3 is 16 amino acids.

This chain uses TRBV6-1 with TRBJ2-7; the match to TRBD1 covers 7 bases. Germline V gene data show CDR1 as MNHNS and CDR2 as SASEGT. The CDR3 totals 14 residues. V dropped 6 bases and J dropped 0; count of bases not matched to a gene: 5. The CDR3 region has the DNA TGTGCCAGCAGCGAGACAGGGAGCTCCTACGAGCAGTACTTC. Protein: CASSETGSSYEQYF.

CDR3 nucleotide sequence: TGTGCCAGCAGTCGGGACAGGTCGTATGCCTACAATGAGCAGTTCTTC. Residues: CASSRDRSYAYNEQFF. V gene TRBV6-4 combines with J gene TRBJ2-1; TRBD1 matches 8 bases. This CDR3 contains 16 residues. Looked up from germline, CDR1 is MRHNA and CDR2 is SNTAGT. V was pared by 5 bases and J by 2 bases, with 8 bases of the junction left unmatched.

This clone was recorded once. The chain employs TRBV19 and TRBJ1-1, with D possibly TRBD1 on 5 matching bases. V was clipped by 9 bases and J by 1 base, with 9 bases between them. CDR1 LNHDA and CDR2 SQIVND come from the germline V gene (reference sequence). This CDR3 contains 12 residues. CDR3 nucleotide sequence: TGTGCCAGCACTCAGGGGAACACTGAAGCTTTCTTT. As protein: CASTQGNTEAFF.

In its sample, this clone was seen a few times. The V call is TRBV7-8, the J call TRBJ2-3; 8 bases agree with TRBD2. The CDR3 sequence is 18 residues long. Per germline, CDR1 SGHVS and CDR2 FQNEAQ. After removal of 4 bases from V and 2 bases from J, the junction contained 14 bases not matched to a gene. The CDR3 loop is CASSSQSRTSLLTDTQYF. CDR3 DNA sequence: TGTGCCAGCAGCTCTCAATCCAGGACTAGCTTACTCACAGATACGCAGTATTTT.

CDR3 amino acids: CASSQFSGNSYNEQFF. CDR3 nucleotides: TGTGCCAGCAGCCAGTTTAGCGGCAACTCCTACAATGAGCAGTTCTTC. J is TRBJ2-1 and V is TRBV9, with D possibly matching TRBD2 (6 bases). V was clipped by 4 bases and J by 0 bases, with 14 bases between them. This CDR3 region has 16 residues. Germline V gives CDR1 SGDLS, CDR2 YYNGEE. The full variable domain, rest sourced from reference TRBV9 and TRBJ2-1, is DSGVTQTPKHLITATGQRVTLRCSPRSGDLSVYWYQQSLDQGLQFLIQYYNGEERAKGNILERFSAQQFPDLHSELNLSSLELGDSALYFCASSQFSGNSYNEQFFGPGTRLTVL.

The chain is built from TRBV7-9 and TRBJ2-2; 8 nucleotides line up with TRBD1. Losses at the gene ends were 5 bases for V and 3 bases for J; bases not matched to a gene: 8. Germline assignment: CDR1 SEHNR and CDR2 FQNEAQ (reference sequence). The CDR3 has 16 amino acids. The CDR3 region has the DNA TGTGCCAGCAGCCTCGGGACAGGATTTTACACCGGGGAGCTGTTTTTT. It yields the protein CASSLGTGFYTGELFF. Full variable domain (outside the CDR3, taken from reference TRBV7-9 and TRBJ2-2): DTGVSQNPRHKITKRGQNVTFRCDPISEHNRLYWYRQTLGQGPEFLTYFQNEAQLEKSRLLSDRFSAERPKGSFSTLEIQRTEQGDSAMYLCASSLGTGFYTGELFFGEGSRLTVL.

The chain has TRBV27 and TRBJ1-6; tentative D call: TRBD1 (5 bases). The CDR3 totals 14 residues. The ends were cut back, 6 bases at V and 7 bases at J, with 13 bases in the middle. Germline-derived CDR1 and CDR2 are MNHEY and SMNVEV (reference sequence). The CDR3 DNA reads as TGTGCCAGCAGCCCCGGGCGGGGGAATTCACCCCTCCACTTT. Translation gives CASSPGRGNSPLHF.

The rearrangement links TRBV10-2 to TRBJ2-7, with 9 bases matching TRBD2. J gave up 0 bases and V 5 bases, and 2 bases lay outside the gene matches. The length of the CDR3 is 14 residues. Germline loops: CDR1 WSHSY, CDR2 SAAADI. The CDR3 nucleotides read TGCGCCAGCAGTCTAGCGGGGTTCTCCTACGAGCAGTACTTC. It specifies CASSLAGFSYEQYF.

This chain uses TRBV5-5 with TRBJ1-1; weak D call: TRBD1 (5 bases). The CDR3 has 12 amino acids. The ends were cut back, 5 bases at V and 5 bases at J, with 10 bases in the middle. Looked up from germline, CDR1 is SGHKS and CDR2 is YYEKEE (reference sequence). As DNA, the CDR3 is TGTGCCAGCAGTTGGGGGGATACTGAAGCTTTCTTT. Its protein is CASSWGDTEAFF.

The chain links TRBV6-5 to TRBJ2-7; no clear D gene. The CDR3 extends over 13 amino acids. Trimming shortened V by 11 bases and J by 0 bases, and 14 bases separated the two germline ends. Germline values: CDR1 MNHEY, CDR2 SVGAGI. CDR3 sequence reads: CASMPGLSYEQYF. As DNA, the CDR3 is TGTGCCTCCATGCCAGGCCTCTCCTACGAGCAGTACTTC.

The chain has TRBV7-3 and TRBJ2-2; 9 nucleotides match TRBD2. V shed 1 base, J shed 5 bases, and the junction held 5 bases outside the gene matches. The CDR3 spans 16 residues. Germline lookup yields CDR1 SGHTA and CDR2 FQGTGA. The CDR3 loop reads CASSLSSGSSTGELFF. CDR3 nucleotides: TGTGCCAGCAGCTTAAGTAGCGGGAGTAGTACCGGGGAGCTGTTTTTT.

This clone was counted only a few times. The rearrangement links TRBV6-1 to TRBJ2-2, with 8 positions matching TRBD2. The CDR3 contains 17 residues. With 1 base clipped from V and 0 bases from J, the junction kept 4 bases outside the gene matches. CDR1 is MNHNS, CDR2 SASEGT, per germline. The CDR3 region is CASSEEVAGSNTGELFF. In DNA form, the CDR3 reads TGTGCCAGCAGTGAAGAGGTAGCGGGATCGAACACCGGGGAGCTGTTTTTT.

The V call is TRBV11-2, the J call TRBJ2-3; maybe TRBD2 (6 bases). Germline V gives CDR1 SGHAT, CDR2 FQNNGV. The CDR3 covers 14 residues. V was trimmed by 6 bases and J by 6 bases, leaving 16 bases between them. The CDR3 nucleotides read TGTGCCAGCAGGCGGGGTCCTAACGAGGATACGCAGTATTTT. This sequence encodes CASRRGPNEDTQYF.

DNA of the CDR3: TGTGCCAGCGTATCTGGGGGGTTTAACTATGGCTACACCTTC. As protein: CASVSGGFNYGYTF. The chain links TRBV28 to TRBJ1-2; D possibly corresponds to TRBD1 (5 bases). Germline lookup yields CDR1 MDHEN and CDR2 SYDVKM. There are 14 residues in the CDR3. V was clipped by 8 bases and J by 1 base, with 14 bases between them.

The rearrangement links TRBV27 to TRBJ2-1, with 9 bases fitting TRBD2. This CDR3 comprises 12 residues. Germline CDR1 and CDR2: MNHEY and SMNVEV (reference sequence). V lost 3 bases to trimming and J lost 14 bases; unmatched junction nucleotides: 5. The CDR3 reads CASSFLGLAEFF. The CDR3 nucleotides read TGTGCCAGCAGTTTTTTGGGACTAGCTGAGTTCTTC.

CDR3 coding DNA: TGTGCATCACGGGAAGGGTCTAGCACAGATACGCAGTATTTT. Translation: CASREGSSTDTQYF. The rearrangement joins TRBV12-5 to TRBJ2-3; tentatively, D is TRBD2 (5 bases). In germline, CDR1 is LGHNT, CDR2 FRNRAP. The CDR3 is made up of 14 amino acids.

CDR3 region: CASSSRGNTGELFF. In DNA form, the CDR3 reads TGCGCCAGCAGTTCCCGGGGAAACACCGGGGAGCTGTTTTTT. The chain has TRBV5-1 and TRBJ2-2, with TRBD2 as a possible D gene (5 bases). The CDR3 consists of 14 residues. Per the germline V gene, CDR1 is SGHRS and CDR2 is YFSETQ. Trimming pared 5 bases from V and 2 bases from J, leaving 10 bases between.

In its sample, this clone was seen once. This sequence joins TRBV21-1 and TRBJ1-1. TRBV21-1 is designated a pseudogene. The CDR3 consists of 13 residues. The CDR3 reads CASSKPGNTEAFF. The CDR3 nucleotides read TGTGCCAGCAGCAAACCGGGGAACACTGAAGCTTTCTTT.

The chain carries TRBV7-9 and TRBJ2-1, with D perhaps matching TRBD2 (5 bases). Between the trimmed V and J ends, which lost 5 bases and 9 bases, there was a span of 23 bases. Germline V lookup: CDR1 SEHNR, CDR2 FQNEAQ (reference sequence). The CDR3 length is 16 residues. CDR3 DNA: TGTGCCAGCAGCCTAGGCGAGGGATTTAGAATAAGTGAGCAGTTCTTC. Translation gives CASSLGEGFRISEQFF.

The chain uses TRBV6-1 and TRBJ1-1; weak D call: TRBD1 (6 bases). Trimming left V 7 bases short and J 3 bases short, with 15 bases between. The CDR3 totals 14 residues. Germline lookup yields CDR1 MNHNS and CDR2 SASEGT. The CDR3 sequence is CASTSGTPDTEAFF. For the CDR3, the DNA is TGTGCCAGCACCTCTGGGACACCAGACACTGAAGCTTTCTTT.

The sample holds one count of this clone. The chain joins TRBV5-5 to TRBJ2-3; D unclear. The V and J ends lost 5 bases and 2 bases respectively, with 15 bases between them. Germline V gives CDR1 SGHKS, CDR2 YYEKEE (reference sequence). CDR3 size: 15 residues. Here the CDR3 DNA reads TGTGCCAGCAGGAGCCAGGTTTTGTCCACAGATACGCAGTATTTT. Encoded protein: CASRSQVLSTDTQYF. Supplemented by reference TRBV5-5 and TRBJ2-3, the full variable domain reads DAGVTQSPTHLIKTRGQQVTLRCSPISGHKSVSWYQQVLGQGPQFIFQYYEKEERGRGNFPDRFSARQFPNYSSELNVNALLLGDSALYLCASRSQVLSTDTQYFGPGTRLTVL.

V gene TRBV27 combines with J gene TRBJ2-2; TRBD1 agrees at 7 bases. Germline loops: CDR1 MNHEY, CDR2 SMNVEV (reference sequence). This CDR3 has 12 amino acids. The J segment lost 4 bases and the V segment lost 8 bases, leaving 1 base of the junction unmatched. CDR3 sequence reads: CASGQVTGELFF. The CDR3 DNA reads as TGTGCCAGCGGACAGGTCACCGGGGAGCTGTTTTTT.

The rearrangement links TRBV6-1 to TRBJ2-1; no definite D call. Germline V gene data show CDR1 as MNHNS and CDR2 as SASEGT. Trimming stripped 6 bases from V and 8 bases from J, with 11 bases between. This CDR3 is built from 12 residues. CDR3 residues: CASSSGRYEQFF. The CDR3 DNA is TGTGCCAGCAGCAGTGGGCGCTATGAGCAGTTCTTC.

The chain uses TRBV28 and TRBJ1-1; tentatively, D is TRBD1 (5 bases). Germline-derived CDR1 and CDR2 are MDHEN and SYDVKM. Trimming took 1 base from V and 10 from J, leaving 22 bases between them. This CDR3 is built from 16 residues. CDR3 amino acids: CASSLFGSGTGRRAFF. CDR3 sequence (DNA): TGTGCCAGCAGTTTATTCGGGTCGGGCACAGGCAGAAGAGCTTTCTTT.

The V call is TRBV4-2, the J call TRBJ1-1; weak D call: TRBD1 (5 bases). The ends were cut back, 2 bases at V and 10 bases at J, with 14 bases in the middle. The CDR3 covers 13 residues. In germline, CDR1 is LGHNA, CDR2 YNFKEQ. The CDR3: CASSQSSRETAFF. CDR3 coding DNA: TGTGCCAGCAGCCAATCGAGCAGGGAAACAGCTTTCTTT.

The V gene is TRBV4-1, the J gene TRBJ1-2; 9 bases align to TRBD1. The V gene end was trimmed by 0 bases and the J gene end by 6 bases; junction bases not matched to a gene: 8. Germline CDR1 reads MGHRA; CDR2 reads YSYEKL. The CDR3 is made up of 16 amino acids. CDR3 in amino acids: CASSQDVNRGQNGYTF. The CDR3 DNA reads TGCGCCAGCAGCCAAGATGTGAACAGGGGGCAAAATGGCTACACCTTC.

J is TRBJ2-1 and V is TRBV5-1, with D tentatively TRBD2 (6 bases). V was clipped by 1 base and J by 4 bases, with 12 bases between them. The germline V gene encodes CDR1 SGHRS and CDR2 YFSETQ. This CDR3 spans 15 amino acids. The CDR3 reads CASSLLVAAYNEQFF. The CDR3 DNA reads TGCGCCAGCAGCTTGTTGGTAGCGGCTTACAATGAGCAGTTCTTC.

The J gene is TRBJ2-5, the V gene TRBV7-9; 7 nucleotides agree with TRBD2. Germline V lookup: CDR1 SEHNR, CDR2 FQNEAQ (reference sequence). Germline trimming cut 3 bases from V and 5 bases from J; bases unmatched to any gene: 6. This CDR3 has 14 amino acids. The CDR3 sequence: CASSFGGSIETQYF. For the CDR3, the DNA is TGTGCCAGCAGCTTCGGCGGGAGTATCGAGACCCAGTACTTC.

The chain's CDR3 is CSVGQGVYEQYF. The CDR3 DNA reads as TGCAGCGTGGGACAGGGGGTCTACGAGCAGTACTTC. The chain combines TRBV29-1 with TRBJ2-7; 11 positions agree with TRBD1. Germline CDR1 SQVTM, CDR2 ANQGSEA. With 6 bases clipped from V and 3 bases from J, the junction kept 1 base outside the gene matches. The CDR3 covers 12 residues.